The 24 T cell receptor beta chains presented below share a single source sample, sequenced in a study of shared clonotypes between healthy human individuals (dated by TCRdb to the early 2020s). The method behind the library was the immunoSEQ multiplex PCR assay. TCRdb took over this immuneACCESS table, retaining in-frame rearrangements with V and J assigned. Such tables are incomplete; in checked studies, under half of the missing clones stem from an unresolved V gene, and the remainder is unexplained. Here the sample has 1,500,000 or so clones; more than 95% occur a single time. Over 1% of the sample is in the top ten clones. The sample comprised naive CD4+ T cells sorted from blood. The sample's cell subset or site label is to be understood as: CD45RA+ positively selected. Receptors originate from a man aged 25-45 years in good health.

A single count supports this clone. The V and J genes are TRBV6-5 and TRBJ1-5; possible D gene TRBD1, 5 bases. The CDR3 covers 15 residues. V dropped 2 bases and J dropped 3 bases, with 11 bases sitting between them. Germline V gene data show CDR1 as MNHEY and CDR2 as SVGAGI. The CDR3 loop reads CASSYRGSPNQPQHF. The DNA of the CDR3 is TGTGCCAGCAGTTACCGGGGGTCCCCCAATCAGCCCCAGCATTTT.

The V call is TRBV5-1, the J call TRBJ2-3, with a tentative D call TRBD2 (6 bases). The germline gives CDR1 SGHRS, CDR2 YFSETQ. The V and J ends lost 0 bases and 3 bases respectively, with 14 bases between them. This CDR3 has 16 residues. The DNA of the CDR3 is TGCGCCAGCAGCTTGGCCGGGGGAGTAGGGACAGATACGCAGTATTTT. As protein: CASSLAGGVGTDTQYF.

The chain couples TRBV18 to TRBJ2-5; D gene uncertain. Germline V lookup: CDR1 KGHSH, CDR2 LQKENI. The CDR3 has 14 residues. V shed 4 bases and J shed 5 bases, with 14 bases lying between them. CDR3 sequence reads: CASSLSATGETQYF. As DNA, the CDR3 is TGTGCCAGCTCACTATCGGCGACCGGGGAGACCCAGTACTTC.

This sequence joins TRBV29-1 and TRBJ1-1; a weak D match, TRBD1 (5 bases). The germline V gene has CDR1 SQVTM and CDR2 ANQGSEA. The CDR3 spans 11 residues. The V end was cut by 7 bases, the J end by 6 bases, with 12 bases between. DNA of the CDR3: TGCAGCGGGGGGGGTAGCGCTGAAGCTTTCTTT. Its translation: CSGGGSAEAFF.

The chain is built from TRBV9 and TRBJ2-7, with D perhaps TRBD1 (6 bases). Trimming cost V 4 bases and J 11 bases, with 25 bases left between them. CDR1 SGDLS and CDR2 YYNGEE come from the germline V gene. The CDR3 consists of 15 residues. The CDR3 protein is CASSPGVGREFLKYF. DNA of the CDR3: TGTGCCAGCAGCCCAGGGGTAGGTAGGGAATTTTTGAAGTACTTC.

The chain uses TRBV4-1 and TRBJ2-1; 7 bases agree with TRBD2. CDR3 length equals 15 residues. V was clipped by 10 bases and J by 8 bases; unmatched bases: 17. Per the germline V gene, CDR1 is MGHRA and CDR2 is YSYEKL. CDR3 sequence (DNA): TGCGCCACCAGGATGGCGGGAGCCAATGGGGATGAGCAGTTCTTC. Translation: CATRMAGANGDEQFF.

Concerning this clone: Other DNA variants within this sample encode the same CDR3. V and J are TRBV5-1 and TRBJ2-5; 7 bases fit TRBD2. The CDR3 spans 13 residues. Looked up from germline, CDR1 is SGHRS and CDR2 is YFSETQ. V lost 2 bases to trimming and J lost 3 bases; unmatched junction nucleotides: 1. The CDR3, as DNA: TGCGCCAGCAGCTTAGGGACTAAAGAGACCCAGTACTTC. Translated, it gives CASSLGTKETQYF.

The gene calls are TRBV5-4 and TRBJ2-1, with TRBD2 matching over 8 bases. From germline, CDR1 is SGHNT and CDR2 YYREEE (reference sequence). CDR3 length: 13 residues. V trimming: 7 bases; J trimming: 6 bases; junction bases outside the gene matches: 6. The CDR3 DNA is TGTGCCAGCCGAAGCGGGAGCCGCAATGAGCAGTTCTTC. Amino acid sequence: CASRSGSRNEQFF.

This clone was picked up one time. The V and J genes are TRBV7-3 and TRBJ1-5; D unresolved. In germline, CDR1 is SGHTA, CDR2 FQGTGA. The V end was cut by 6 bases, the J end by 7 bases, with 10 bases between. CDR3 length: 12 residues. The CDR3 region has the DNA TGTGCCAGCAGTAATCCCGGCCAGCCCCAGCATTTT. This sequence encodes CASSNPGQPQHF.

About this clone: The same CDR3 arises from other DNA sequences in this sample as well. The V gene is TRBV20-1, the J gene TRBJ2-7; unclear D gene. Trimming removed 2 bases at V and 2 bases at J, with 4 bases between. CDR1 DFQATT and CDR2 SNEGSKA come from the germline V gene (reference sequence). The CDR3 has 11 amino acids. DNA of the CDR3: TGCAGTGCTAGATTAACCTACGAGCAGTACTTC. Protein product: CSARLTYEQYF.

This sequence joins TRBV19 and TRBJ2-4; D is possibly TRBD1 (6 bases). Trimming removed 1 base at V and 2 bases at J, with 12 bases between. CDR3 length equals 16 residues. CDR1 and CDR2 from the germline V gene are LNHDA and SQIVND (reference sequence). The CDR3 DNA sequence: TGTGCCAGTAGTATAGGTTCAGGGGTGACCAAAAACATTCAGTACTTC. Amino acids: CASSIGSGVTKNIQYF.

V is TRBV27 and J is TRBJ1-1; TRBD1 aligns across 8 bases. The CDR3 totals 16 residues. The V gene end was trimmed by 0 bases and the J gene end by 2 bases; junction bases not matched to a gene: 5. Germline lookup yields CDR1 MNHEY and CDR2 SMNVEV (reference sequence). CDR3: CASSLSTGGGNTEAFF. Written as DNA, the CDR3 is TGTGCCAGCAGTTTATCAACAGGGGGGGGTAACACTGAAGCTTTCTTT.

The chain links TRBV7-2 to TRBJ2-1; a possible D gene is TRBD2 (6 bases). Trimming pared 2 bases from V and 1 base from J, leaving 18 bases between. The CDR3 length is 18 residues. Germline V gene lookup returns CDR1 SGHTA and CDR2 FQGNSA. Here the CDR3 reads CASSLRPPSDWSYNEQFF. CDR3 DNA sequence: TGTGCCAGCAGCTTAAGGCCTCCTAGCGATTGGTCCTACAATGAGCAGTTCTTC.

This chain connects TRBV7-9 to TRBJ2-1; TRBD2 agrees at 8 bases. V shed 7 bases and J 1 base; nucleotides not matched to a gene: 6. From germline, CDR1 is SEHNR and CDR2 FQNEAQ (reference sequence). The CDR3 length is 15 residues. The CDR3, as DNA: TGTGCCAGCAACGGGAGGGCCGCTTCCTACAATGAGCAGTTCTTC. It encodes CASNGRAASYNEQFF. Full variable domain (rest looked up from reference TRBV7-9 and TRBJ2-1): DTGVSQNPRHKITKRGQNVTFRCDPISEHNRLYWYRQTLGQGPEFLTYFQNEAQLEKSRLLSDRFSAERPKGSFSTLEIQRTEQGDSAMYLCASNGRAASYNEQFFGPGTRLTVL.

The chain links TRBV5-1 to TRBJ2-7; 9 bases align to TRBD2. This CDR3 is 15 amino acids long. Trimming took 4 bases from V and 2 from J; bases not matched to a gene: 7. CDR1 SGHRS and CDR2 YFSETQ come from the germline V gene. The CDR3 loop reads CASSAGTSNTYEQYF. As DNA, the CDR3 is TGCGCCAGCAGCGCAGGGACTAGCAATACCTACGAGCAGTACTTC.

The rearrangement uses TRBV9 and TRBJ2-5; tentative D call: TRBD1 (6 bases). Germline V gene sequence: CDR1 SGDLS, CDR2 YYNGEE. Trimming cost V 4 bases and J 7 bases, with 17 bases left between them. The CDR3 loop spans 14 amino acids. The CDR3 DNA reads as TGTGCCAGCAGCTTCCAGGGGTTTGGCGCGACCCAGTACTTC. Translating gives CASSFQGFGATQYF.

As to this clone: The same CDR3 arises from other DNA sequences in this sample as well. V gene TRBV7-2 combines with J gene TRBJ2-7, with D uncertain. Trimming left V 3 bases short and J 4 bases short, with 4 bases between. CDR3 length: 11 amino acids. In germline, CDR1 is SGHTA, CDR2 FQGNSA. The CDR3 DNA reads TGTGCCAGCAGCTTGGAGTACGAGCAGTACTTC. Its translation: CASSLEYEQYF.

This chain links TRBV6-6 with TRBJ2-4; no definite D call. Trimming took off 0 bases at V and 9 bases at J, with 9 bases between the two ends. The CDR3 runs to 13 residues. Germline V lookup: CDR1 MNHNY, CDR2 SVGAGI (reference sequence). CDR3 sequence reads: CASSYSPFGIQYF. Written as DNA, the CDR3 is TGTGCCAGCAGTTACTCGCCGTTCGGCATTCAGTACTTC.

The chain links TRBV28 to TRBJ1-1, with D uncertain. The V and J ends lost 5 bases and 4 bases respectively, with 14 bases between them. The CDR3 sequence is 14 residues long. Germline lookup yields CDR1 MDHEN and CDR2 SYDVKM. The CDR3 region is CASSPTDPVTEAFF. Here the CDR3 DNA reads TGTGCCAGCAGTCCGACGGACCCGGTCACTGAAGCTTTCTTT.

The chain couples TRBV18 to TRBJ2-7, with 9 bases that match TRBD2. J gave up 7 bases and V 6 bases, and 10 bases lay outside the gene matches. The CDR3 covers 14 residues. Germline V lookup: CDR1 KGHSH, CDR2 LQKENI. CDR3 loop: CASSPVAGVREQYF. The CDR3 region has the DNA TGTGCCAGCTCTCCCGTAGCGGGAGTTAGGGAGCAGTACTTC.

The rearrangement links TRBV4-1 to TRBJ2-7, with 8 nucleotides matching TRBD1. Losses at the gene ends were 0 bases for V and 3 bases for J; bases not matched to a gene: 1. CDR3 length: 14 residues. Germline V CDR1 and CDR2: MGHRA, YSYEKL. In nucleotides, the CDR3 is TGCGCCAGCAGCCAAGAGGACAGGGTCTACGAGCAGTACTTC. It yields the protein CASSQEDRVYEQYF.

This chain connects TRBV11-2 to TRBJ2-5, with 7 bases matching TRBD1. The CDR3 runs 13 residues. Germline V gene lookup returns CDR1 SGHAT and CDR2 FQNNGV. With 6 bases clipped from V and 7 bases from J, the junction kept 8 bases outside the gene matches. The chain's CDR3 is CASSPDRDGTQYF. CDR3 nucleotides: TGTGCCAGCAGTCCAGACAGGGACGGGACCCAGTACTTC.

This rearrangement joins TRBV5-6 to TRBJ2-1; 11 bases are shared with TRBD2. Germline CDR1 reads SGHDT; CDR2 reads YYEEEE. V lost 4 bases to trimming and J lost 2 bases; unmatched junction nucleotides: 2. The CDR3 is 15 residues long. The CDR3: CASSRLAGTYNEQFF. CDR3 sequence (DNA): TGTGCCAGCAGCCGACTAGCGGGAACCTACAATGAGCAGTTCTTC.

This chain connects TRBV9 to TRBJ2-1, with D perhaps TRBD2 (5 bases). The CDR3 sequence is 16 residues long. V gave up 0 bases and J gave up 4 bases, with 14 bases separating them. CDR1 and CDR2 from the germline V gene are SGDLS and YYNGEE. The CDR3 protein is CASSVAKRNLYNEQFF. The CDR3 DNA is TGTGCCAGCAGCGTAGCAAAGCGGAACTTGTACAATGAGCAGTTCTTC.